Presented here are 16 T cell receptor beta chains from one specimen sequenced in a study of blood T cell repertoires in COVID-19. TCRdb's table, derived via immunoSEQ multiplex PCR, lists solely in-frame clones and lacks some. The sample consists of 200,000 to 250,000 clones, 83% of them appearing once. Input material: PBMCs or T cells enriched from blood (not recorded which). The receptor source for this set is a woman aged 50 to 65 who had been exposed to COVID-19.

The chain uses TRBV10-1 and TRBJ1-1; D remains unclear. The V end lost 10 bases, the J end lost 3 bases, and 12 bases lay between the germline ends. The CDR3 extends over 12 amino acids. Germline values: CDR1 WNHNN, CDR2 SYGVQD (reference sequence). CDR3 DNA: TGCGCCATCCTCGAGGGCGACACTGAAGCTTTCTTT. This encodes CAILEGDTEAFF.

The V call is TRBV5-1, the J call TRBJ1-2; TRBD1 is a possible D gene (6 bases). The CDR3 contains 15 residues. Germline V gene sequence: CDR1 SGHRS, CDR2 YFSETQ. V was clipped by 4 bases and J by 7 bases, with 20 bases between them. The DNA for the CDR3 is TGCGCCAGCAGCCCCGGGCCCGGGACACCTTTTGGCTACACCTTC. Amino acid sequence: CASSPGPGTPFGYTF.

The gene calls are TRBV5-1 and TRBJ1-1, with 7 bases that match TRBD1. With V trimmed by 5 bases and J by 2 bases, 9 bases remained unmatched. There are 15 residues in the CDR3. Germline V gives CDR1 SGHRS, CDR2 YFSETQ. The CDR3 region is CASSGGYRGNTEAFF. CDR3 coding DNA: TGCGCCAGCAGTGGGGGCTACAGGGGCAACACTGAAGCTTTCTTT.

The chain joins TRBV4-1 to TRBJ2-2; 12 bases are a match to TRBD2. CDR3 length equals 19 residues. V gave up 0 bases and J gave up 3 bases; unmatched junction bases: 8. CDR1 and CDR2 (germline): MGHRA, YSYEKL. As DNA, the CDR3 is TGCGCCAGCAGCCAAGACCCCGCTAGCGGGGGGGTATACACCGGGGAGCTGTTTTTT. This codes for CASSQDPASGGVYTGELFF.

The V call is TRBV19, the J call TRBJ1-1; D is ambiguous. Per the germline V gene, CDR1 is LNHDA and CDR2 is SQIVND (reference sequence). The CDR3 covers 13 residues. Trimming stripped 10 bases from V and 0 bases from J, with 12 bases between. Here the CDR3 DNA reads TGTGCCACTTCGAGTTTTATGAACACTGAAGCTTTCTTT. Translating it yields CATSSFMNTEAFF.

The chain is built from TRBV5-4 and TRBJ1-1; tentative D call: TRBD1 (6 bases). The CDR3 has 14 amino acids. Germline V gene data show CDR1 as SGHNT and CDR2 as YYREEE (reference sequence). V was clipped by 1 base and J by 6 bases, with 13 bases between them. CDR3 bases: TGTGCCAGCAGCTTGACAGGGAGAATCGCTGAAGCTTTCTTT. Translation gives CASSLTGRIAEAFF.

This sequence joins TRBV18 and TRBJ1-5; no definite D call. Trimming pared 3 bases from V and 5 bases from J, leaving 8 bases between. Germline lookup yields CDR1 KGHSH and CDR2 LQKENI. The CDR3 length is 13 residues. The CDR3 loop reads CASSPDWDQPQHF. For the CDR3, the DNA is TGTGCCAGCTCACCGGACTGGGATCAGCCCCAGCATTTT.

The chain carries TRBV19 and TRBJ1-2, with 7 bases fitting TRBD1. The V and J ends lost 6 bases and 3 bases, in that order; junction bases with no gene match: 10. Germline V gene data show CDR1 as LNHDA and CDR2 as SQIVND (reference sequence). The CDR3 totals 15 residues. The CDR3 nucleotides read TGTGCCAGTAGAAGGAGGCAGGGGGACGACTATGGCTACACCTTC. As protein: CASRRRQGDDYGYTF. Combining the CDR3 with reference TRBV19 and TRBJ1-2 gives the whole variable domain DGGITQSPKYLFRKEGQNVTLSCEQNLNHDAMYWYRQDPGQGLRLIYYSQIVNDFQKGDIAEGYSVSREKKESFPLTVTSAQKNPTAFYLCASRRRQGDDYGYTFGSGTRLTVV.

The CDR3 DNA reads TGTGCCAGCAGTGAATGGACAGGGCCTGAAGCTTTCTTT. Translation: CASSEWTGPEAFF. This chain connects TRBV25-1 to TRBJ1-1; 8 bases map to TRBD1. Germline CDR1 MGHDK, CDR2 SYGVNS. The CDR3 is made up of 13 amino acids. V gave up 1 base and J gave up 6 bases; unmatched junction bases: 1.

The chain carries TRBV7-9 and TRBJ1-1; 7 nucleotides align to TRBD1. J was trimmed by 10 bases and V by 5 bases; bases with no gene match: 10. There are 13 residues in the CDR3. Germline CDR1 and CDR2: SEHNR and FQNEAQ (reference sequence). For the CDR3, the DNA is TGTGCCAGCAGCCGTGACAGGGAACAAGGAGCTTTCTTT. It is translated as CASSRDREQGAFF.

V usage is TRBV2 and J usage is TRBJ1-1; D not certain. The V end lost 5 bases, the J end lost 8 bases, and 12 bases lay between the germline ends. The CDR3 has 12 amino acids. Germline V lookup: CDR1 SNHLY, CDR2 FYNNEI. Here the CDR3 reads CASSSGSLEAFF. The CDR3, as DNA: TGTGCCAGCAGTTCCGGGTCTTTGGAAGCTTTCTTT.

This clone came up once. J is TRBJ2-7 and V is TRBV25-1, with D perhaps matching TRBD2 (5 bases). The CDR3 has 15 amino acids. Trimming pared 5 bases from V and 2 bases from J, leaving 16 bases between. Germline-derived CDR1 and CDR2 are MGHDK and SYGVNS. The CDR3 region is CASSKLRGGPYEQYF. DNA for the CDR3: TGTGCCAGCAGTAAGCTTCGGGGTGGCCCCTACGAGCAGTACTTC.

The chain joins TRBV30 to TRBJ1-2; the D gene is possibly TRBD1 (6 bases). Germline V lookup: CDR1 GTSNPN, CDR2 SVGIG (reference sequence). V lost 4 bases and J lost 4, with 16 bases in between. This CDR3 is 14 amino acids long. The CDR3 sequence: CAWNEGRGGYGYTF. The CDR3 coding sequence is TGTGCCTGGAATGAAGGCAGGGGCGGCTATGGCTACACCTTC.

The CDR3 nucleotides read TGTGCCAGCAGCTTAGGGACAGAGGGGACCCAGTACTTC. Translating it yields CASSLGTEGTQYF. The chain employs TRBV7-8 and TRBJ2-5; D might be TRBD1 (6 bases). Deletions cut 1 base from V and 7 bases from J, with 10 bases between. Germline V gene sequence: CDR1 SGHVS, CDR2 FQNEAQ. The CDR3 length is 13 residues.

The rearrangement uses TRBV6-5 and TRBJ1-2; TRBD1 matches at 10 bases. The length of the CDR3 is 13 residues. V shed 6 bases and J 12 bases; nucleotides not matched to a gene: 10. Germline V gives CDR1 MNHEY, CDR2 SVGAGI. This chain's CDR3 is CASRLGQGSSDTF. The CDR3 nucleotides read TGTGCCAGCAGGTTGGGACAGGGGAGTTCGGACACCTTC.

This clone showed up just once. The J gene is TRBJ1-1, the V gene TRBV9, with 8 positions matching TRBD1. CDR1 is SGDLS, CDR2 YYNGEE, per germline. The CDR3 has 15 residues. V trimming: 4 bases; J trimming: 1 base; junction bases outside the gene matches: 6. The CDR3 region is CASSPQGTGNTEAFF. CDR3 DNA: TGTGCCAGCAGCCCACAAGGGACAGGGAACACTGAAGCTTTCTTT.